Shown below are 14 T cell receptor beta chains from a single sample sequenced in a study of spatial heterogeneity in lung cancer (dated by TCRdb to about 2019). The time point label corresponds to: sample taken at primary tumor resection. For TCR sequencing, whole RNA was extracted from tumor and nontumor lung tissue, or from cryopreserved PBMC samples, and no cell sorting was done. To prepare the library, 5' RACE was applied. Reads for this sample came from a NextSeq 500. TCRdb reworked the public reads: Q25 trimming with fastp, MiXCR clone assembly, productive beta chains retained. Every entry covers one CDR3 protein and lists the most common genes and DNA from its rows. The sample profile shows tens of thousands of distinct CDR3 sequences; approximately 8.9% of them were found once. The ten top clones hold less than 15% of the sample. The input for sequencing was PBMCs, taken at surgery. The receptors shown here come from a female donor with early-stage non-small cell lung cancer.

The rearrangement uses TRBV5-4 and TRBJ2-7; D may match TRBD1 or TRBD2 (5 bases each). V was clipped by 0 bases and J by 0 bases, with 10 bases between them. The CDR3 length is 15 residues. Germline loops: CDR1 SGHNT, CDR2 YYREEE (reference sequence). CDR3 protein: CASSLAPGSSYEQYF. The CDR3 nucleotides are TGTGCCAGCAGCTTGGCCCCAGGGAGCTCCTACGAGCAGTACTTC.

This CDR3 reads CSARAFVGVGELFF. CDR3 DNA: TGCAGTGCTAGAGCCTTTGTGGGGGTCGGGGAGCTGTTTTTT. This chain joins TRBV20-1 and TRBJ2-2; either TRBD1 or TRBD2 may supply D (5 bases each). Per germline, CDR1 DFQATT and CDR2 SNEGSKA (reference sequence). The CDR3 has 14 amino acids. V lost 1 base and J 7 bases, leaving 13 bases between the germline ends.

This clonotype was picked up a small number of times. This rearrangement joins TRBV20-1 to TRBJ1-4; TRBD1 might be the D (6 bases). The germline V gene encodes CDR1 DFQATT and CDR2 SNEGSKA (reference sequence). The CDR3 runs 14 residues. Trimming pared 4 bases from V and 1 base from J, leaving 10 bases between. The CDR3 DNA follows: TGCAGTGCTATCCAACAGGGAACTAATGAAAAACTGTTTTTT. It specifies CSAIQQGTNEKLFF.

This clonotype was found many times. The rearrangement uses TRBV19 and TRBJ1-4; D remains unclear. The length of the CDR3 is 12 residues. The germline V gene encodes CDR1 LNHDA and CDR2 SQIVND (reference sequence). The V and J ends lost 5 bases and 5 bases respectively, with 6 bases between them. The CDR3 coding sequence is TGTGCCAGTAGTGCCTTCAATGAAAAACTGTTTTTT. Its protein product is CASSAFNEKLFF.

This sequence joins TRBV11-2 and TRBJ1-1; D uncertain. Germline lookup yields CDR1 SGHAT and CDR2 FQNNGV. The CDR3 loop spans 14 amino acids. V lost 1 base, J lost 1 base, and 7 bases lay in between. The CDR3, as DNA: TGTGCCAGCAGCTTAGGAATGACGAACACTGAAGCTTTCTTT. Protein sequence: CASSLGMTNTEAFF. The full variable domain, rest sourced from reference TRBV11-2 and TRBJ1-1, is EAGVAQSPRYKIIEKRQSVAFWCNPISGHATLYWYQQILGQGPKLLIQFQNNGVVDDSQLPKDRFSAERLKGVDSTLKIQPAKLEDSAVYLCASSLGMTNTEAFFGQGTRLTVV.

This clonotype was found many times. The chain uses TRBV19 and TRBJ2-7; no reliable D call. The CDR3 totals 14 residues. Germline values: CDR1 LNHDA, CDR2 SQIVND (reference sequence). V lost 3 bases and J 3 bases, leaving 12 bases between the germline ends. CDR3 sequence (DNA): TGTGCCAGTAGTATCGGGCAGGTCCACTACGAGCAGTACTTC. It specifies CASSIGQVHYEQYF.

Many counts were recorded for this clonotype. The V gene is TRBV11-2, the J gene TRBJ2-3; 9 bases align to TRBD1. The ends lost 8 bases at V and 8 bases at J; junction bases unmatched: 14. The CDR3 length is 15 residues. Germline-derived CDR1 and CDR2 are SGHAT and FQNNGV. CDR3 DNA sequence: TGTGCCAGCTGCCCCACCGGGACAGGGACCGCTACGCAGTATTTT. Its translation is CASCPTGTGTATQYF.

The table lists this clonotype with many counts. The chain joins TRBV9 to TRBJ1-6, with D possibly TRBD1 on 6 matching bases. Germline values: CDR1 SGDLS, CDR2 YYNGEE. With 0 bases removed from V and 10 bases from J, the gap between germline ends came to 8 bases. CDR3 size: 13 residues. The CDR3 loop is CASSVGTASPLHF. The CDR3 nucleotides are TGTGCCAGCAGCGTAGGGACAGCCTCACCCCTCCACTTT. Full variable domain (outside the CDR3, taken from reference TRBV9 and TRBJ1-6): DSGVTQTPKHLITATGQRVTLRCSPRSGDLSVYWYQQSLDQGLQFLIQYYNGEERAKGNILERFSAQQFPDLHSELNLSSLELGDSALYFCASSVGTASPLHFGNGTRLTVT.

This clonotype has more than one count but fewer than ten. The chain has TRBV5-1 and TRBJ1-6; maybe TRBD1 (6 bases). Between the trimmed V and J ends, which lost 0 bases and 8 bases, there was a span of 15 bases. This CDR3 comprises 16 residues. Germline V gene data show CDR1 as SGHRS and CDR2 as YFSETQ. The CDR3 loop is CASSLVGGRGDSPLHF. The CDR3 region has the DNA TGCGCCAGCAGCTTGGTGGGGGGCCGGGGCGATTCACCCCTCCACTTT.

The chain joins TRBV20-1 to TRBJ1-1; 7 bases are shared with TRBD1. The ends lost 0 bases at V and 7 bases at J; junction bases unmatched: 11. Germline V gene data show CDR1 as DFQATT and CDR2 as SNEGSKA (reference sequence). The CDR3 loop spans 15 amino acids. The CDR3: CSARELNRGQHEAFF. CDR3 bases: TGCAGTGCTAGAGAGCTTAACAGGGGCCAGCATGAAGCTTTCTTT.

This chain uses TRBV6-5 with TRBJ1-4, with D hard to call. The germline V gene has CDR1 MNHEY and CDR2 SVGAGI. V was cut by 2 bases and J by 7 bases, with 14 bases left in between. The CDR3 length is 15 residues. CDR3 bases: TGTGCCAGCAGTTACCGGAGCGCGGGCGCTGAAAAACTGTTTTTT. Translating gives CASSYRSAGAEKLFF.

This clonotype came up many times. The rearrangement links TRBV25-1 to TRBJ1-1, with D unclear. This CDR3 has 13 residues. The ends were cut back, 8 bases at V and 0 bases at J, with 10 bases in the middle. CDR1 and CDR2 (germline): MGHDK, SYGVNS. The chain's CDR3 is CASFGSLNTEAFF. Written as DNA, the CDR3 is TGTGCCAGCTTCGGCAGTTTGAACACTGAAGCTTTCTTT.

Only a few counts were recorded for this clonotype. V gene TRBV9 combines with J gene TRBJ1-1, with 7 bases fitting TRBD1. The V gene end was trimmed by 4 bases and the J gene end by 5 bases; junction bases not matched to a gene: 5. The CDR3 has 13 amino acids. Germline CDR1 reads SGDLS; CDR2 reads YYNGEE. CDR3 loop: CASSYTGATEAFF. For the CDR3, the DNA is TGTGCCAGCAGCTATACAGGGGCAACTGAAGCTTTCTTT.

This clonotype occurred many times. The V call is TRBV5-1, the J call TRBJ2-5; no clear D. Germline V gives CDR1 SGHRS, CDR2 YFSETQ. The CDR3 extends over 14 amino acids. V lost 1 base and J 4 bases, leaving 11 bases between the germline ends. CDR3 in amino acids: CASSLSGLGETQYF. CDR3 DNA: TGCGCCAGCAGCTTGTCTGGTTTAGGAGAGACCCAGTACTTC. Combining the CDR3 with reference TRBV5-1 and TRBJ2-5 gives the whole variable domain KAGVTQTPRYLIKTRGQQVTLSCSPISGHRSVSWYQQTPGQGLQFLFEYFSETQRNKGNFPGRFSGRQFSNSRSEMNVSTLELGDSALYLCASSLSGLGETQYFGPGTRLLVL.